These 21 T cell receptor beta chains were all obtained from the same sample, sequenced in a study of post-analysis software for immune sequencing data. Overall study findings and caveats: Comparison of patients with controls showed about 5 TRBV segments more frequent in patients, TRBV5-6, TRBV5-1 and TRBV20-1 among them.

Their cognate antigens are unknown. TCR beta cDNA libraries had unique molecular identifiers. TCRdb processed the PCR reads anew with MiXCR; each CDR3 protein has one entry. The sample lists about 680,000 distinct CDR3 sequences, 59% occurring once. The specimen sequenced was blood. The receptors originated from a girl under 10 years old with multiple sclerosis.

The rearrangement links TRBV20-1 to TRBJ1-2; 8 nucleotides agree with TRBD1. The CDR3 totals 15 residues. Trimming at V came to 5 bases and at J to 3 bases, leaving 11 bases not matched to a gene. Germline CDR1 and CDR2: DFQATT and SNEGSKA (reference sequence). The CDR3 DNA reads TGCAGTGCTGGGGGGACAGGTTCGAGTGACTATGGCTACACCTTC. Translation: CSAGGTGSSDYGYTF.

The chain carries TRBV12-3 or TRBV12-4 and TRBJ2-7; 14 bases are a match to TRBD2. Matching the DNA end better, TRBJ2-5 makes the J call doubtful. The CDR3 is 15 amino acids. Written as DNA, the CDR3 is TGTGCCAGCAGCCACGGGACTAGCGGGAGACAGACCCAGTACTTC. As protein: CASSHGTSGRQTQYF.

The rearrangement joins TRBV29-1 to TRBJ2-3; 12 bases are a match to TRBD2. Germline loops: CDR1 SQVTM, CDR2 ANQGSEA. CDR3 length equals 17 residues. The V and J ends lost 3 bases and 2 bases, in that order; junction bases with no gene match: 9. CDR3 amino acids: CSVETGGLAGLTDTQYF. CDR3 nucleotide sequence: TGCAGCGTTGAGACTGGAGGACTAGCGGGACTCACAGATACGCAGTATTTT.

This chain links TRBV27 with TRBJ2-2; TRBD2 matches 16 bases. V lost 2 bases and J lost 5; bases outside the gene matches: 8. The CDR3 length is 19 residues. Germline CDR1 and CDR2: MNHEY and SMNVEV (reference sequence). The CDR3 spells CASSLRGTSGRAGTGELFF. DNA for the CDR3: TGTGCCAGCAGTTTAAGGGGGACTAGCGGGAGGGCCGGTACCGGGGAGCTGTTTTTT.

This sequence joins TRBV7-9 and TRBJ2-5; D possibly corresponds to TRBD1 (6 bases). Per germline, CDR1 SEHNR and CDR2 FQNEAQ (reference sequence). The ends were cut back, 5 bases at V and 5 bases at J, with 18 bases in the middle. The CDR3 is 15 residues long. This CDR3 is CASSTPDSVLETQYF. As DNA, the CDR3 is TGTGCCAGCAGCACCCCGGACAGCGTCCTGGAGACCCAGTACTTC.

CDR3 region: CASSYDREYGYTF. CDR3 nucleotide sequence: TGTGCCAGCAGTTACGACAGGGAATATGGCTACACCTTC. V and J are TRBV6-5 and TRBJ1-2, with 7 bases that match TRBD1. The CDR3 has 13 residues. The germline CDR1 and CDR2 sequences are MNHEY and SVGAGI. After removal of 2 bases from V and 5 bases from J, the junction contained 2 bases not matched to a gene.

The V call is TRBV12-3 or TRBV12-4, the J call TRBJ2-1; 10 nucleotides agree with TRBD2. The CDR3 covers 14 residues. Losses at the gene ends were 10 bases for V and 7 bases for J; bases not matched to a gene: 10. CDR3 in DNA: TGTGCCACCAAGCCGGGACTAGCGAGGAATGAGCAGTTCTTC. Translated, it gives CATKPGLARNEQFF.

This clonotype was seen a single time. The chain combines TRBV10-2 with TRBJ2-1, with TRBD2 matching over 10 bases. Germline CDR1 is WSHSY and CDR2 is SAAADI. The CDR3 has 16 amino acids. Trimming cost V 4 bases and J 5 bases; bases outside gene matches: 8. The CDR3 here is CASSVGSGRVDNEQFF. CDR3 nucleotides: TGCGCCAGCAGTGTCGGAAGCGGGAGGGTGGACAATGAGCAGTTCTTC.

This clonotype turned up a few times. This rearrangement joins TRBV7-2 to TRBJ1-1; no reliable D call. Germline CDR1 is SGHTA and CDR2 is FQGNSA. The CDR3 extends over 13 amino acids. The V end was cut by 7 bases, the J end by 0 bases, with 9 bases between. CDR3 region: CASIPGMNTEAFF. The CDR3 nucleotides are TGTGCCAGCATTCCAGGAATGAACACTGAAGCTTTCTTT.

This chain connects TRBV5-5 to TRBJ1-4, with D uncertain. The CDR3 contains 14 residues. Germline CDR1 is SGHKS and CDR2 is YYEKEE (reference sequence). V gave up 4 bases and J gave up 6 bases, with 13 bases separating them. CDR3 residues: CASSHGWTDEKLFF. CDR3 DNA sequence: TGTGCCAGCAGCCATGGTTGGACGGATGAAAAACTGTTTTTT.

The chain carries TRBV7-2 and TRBJ1-4; D not resolved. The germline V gene has CDR1 SGHTA and CDR2 FQGNSA. V was trimmed by 5 bases and J by 7 bases, leaving 14 bases between them. The CDR3 is 14 residues long. CDR3: CASSAQIPSEKLFF. The CDR3, as DNA: TGTGCCAGCAGCGCCCAGATTCCTAGTGAAAAACTGTTTTTT.

CDR3 coding DNA: TGTGCCAGCAGCTTGGGGGAGATTGACCCATTTTACCAAGAGACCCAGTACTTC. Its translation is CASSLGEIDPFYQETQYF. The V and J genes are TRBV5-8 and TRBJ2-5, with D maybe TRBD2 (5 bases). V dropped 0 bases and J dropped 0 bases, with 18 bases sitting between them. CDR3 length: 18 residues. Germline V gives CDR1 SGHTS, CDR2 YDEGEE.

The chain is built from TRBV14 and TRBJ2-1, with D possibly TRBD2 on 5 matching bases. The CDR3 totals 15 residues. Deletions cut 3 bases from V and 5 bases from J, with 14 bases between. From germline, CDR1 is SGHDN and CDR2 FVKESK. The CDR3 DNA reads TGTGCCAGCAGCCAGGACTGGGCGGAGGACAATGAGCAGTTCTTC. Protein sequence: CASSQDWAEDNEQFF.

The chain is built from TRBV28 and TRBJ2-7; 9 bases are shared with TRBD2. The junction had 14 bases not matched to a gene; V was cut back by 5 bases and J by 0 bases. The CDR3 has 18 amino acids. Germline V CDR1 and CDR2: MDHEN, SYDVKM. The CDR3 DNA sequence: TGTGCCAGCAGTGTTCCGTCCCCGAGCGGGAGGTTCTCCTACGAGCAGTACTTC. Translating gives CASSVPSPSGRFSYEQYF.

The V and J genes are TRBV12-5 and TRBJ1-5, with 7 bases lining up with TRBD1. This CDR3 comprises 16 residues. CDR1 and CDR2 from the germline V gene are LGHNT and FRNRAP. The junction had 5 bases not matched to a gene; V was cut back by 2 bases and J by 1 base. DNA of the CDR3: TGTGCTAGTGGTTTGAAGGGGGCGAACAGCAATCAGCCCCAGCATTTT. It is translated as CASGLKGANSNQPQHF.

This chain joins TRBV12-5 and TRBJ2-7; TRBD2 matches 13 bases. This CDR3 region has 19 residues. The V segment lost 4 bases and the J segment 0 bases; nucleotides outside the gene matches: 12. Germline values: CDR1 LGHNT, CDR2 FRNRAP. CDR3 in DNA: TGTGCTAGTGGTTACCCGCTGACTAGCGGGGGGACTAGCTCCTACGAGCAGTACTTC. Amino acid sequence: CASGYPLTSGGTSSYEQYF.

Only a few counts were recorded for this clonotype. The chain combines TRBV9 with TRBJ1-5, with D possibly matching TRBD1 (5 bases). CDR1 is SGDLS and CDR2 is YYNGEE in the germline V gene. The CDR3 is 15 residues long. Trimming cost V 0 bases and J 2 bases, with 9 bases left between them. CDR3 protein: CASSVGRDGNQPQHF. CDR3 nucleotide sequence: TGTGCCAGCAGCGTAGGCCGGGACGGCAATCAGCCCCAGCATTTT.

The J gene is TRBJ1-1, the V gene TRBV10-2; D unclear. The CDR3 is 14 amino acids. Trimming removed 8 bases from V and 0 bases from J, with 13 bases in between. The germline CDR1 and CDR2 sequences are WSHSY and SAAADI. For the CDR3, the DNA is TGCGCCAGCGGACGGACGGAACTGAACACTGAAGCTTTCTTT. Amino acids: CASGRTELNTEAFF.

The V call is TRBV7-2, the J call TRBJ1-2, with TRBD1 matching over 8 bases. The CDR3 is made up of 15 amino acids. After removal of 0 bases from V and 8 bases from J, the junction contained 8 bases not matched to a gene. Germline CDR1 SGHTA, CDR2 FQGNSA. The CDR3 protein is CASSLADRAIEGYTF. The CDR3 nucleotides read TGTGCCAGCAGCTTAGCGGACAGGGCCATAGAAGGCTACACCTTC.

V gene TRBV5-1 combines with J gene TRBJ2-2, with 13 bases lining up with TRBD2. The V gene's germline CDR1 is SGHRS and CDR2 YFSETQ. V gave up 4 bases and J gave up 10 bases; unmatched junction bases: 4. CDR3 length: 14 residues. CDR3 DNA sequence: TGCGCCAGCAGCCCGGGGACTAGCGGGGAGGAGCTGTTTTTT. Translated: CASSPGTSGEELFF.

This clonotype has just a few counts. The chain employs TRBV6-5 and TRBJ2-1; 7 nucleotides line up with TRBD1. This CDR3 has 14 amino acids. Germline trimming cut 6 bases from V and 2 bases from J; bases unmatched to any gene: 4. Germline CDR1 and CDR2: MNHEY and SVGAGI. CDR3 in DNA: TGTGCCAGCAGCAGGGACAGTACCTACAATGAGCAGTTCTTC. It specifies CASSRDSTYNEQFF.